This passage covers 30 T cell receptor beta chains from one sample sequenced in a study of radiotherapy plus CTLA-4 blockade in lung cancer. Sequencing was performed with immunoSEQ multiplex PCR; in TCRdb, only in-frame clones are kept and a portion is missing. The table records about 48,000 clones, approximately 85% of them present only once. Sequencing used peripheral blood, obtained from a patient treated with radiotherapy plus ipilimumab. The source is a human donor with non-small cell lung cancer who had stable disease on radiotherapy plus ipilimumab.

The chain couples TRBV5-4 to TRBJ2-7, with TRBD1 as a possible D gene (5 bases). Trimming pared 3 bases from V and 5 bases from J, leaving 6 bases between. CDR3 length equals 11 residues. Per germline, CDR1 SGHNT and CDR2 YYREEE (reference sequence). CDR3 coding DNA: TGTGCCAGCAGCTCAGGGAACGAGCAGTACTTC. This sequence encodes CASSSGNEQYF.

Note on this clone: One junction end disagrees with the germline gene, perhaps due to a read error. The chain carries TRBV7-2 and TRBJ1-1, with a weak D call TRBD1 (6 bases). Germline assignment: CDR1 SGHTA and CDR2 FQGNSA. The CDR3 is 14 residues long. The CDR3 is CASSPDRMNSEAFF. In DNA, the CDR3 is TGTGCCAGCAGCCCTGACAGGATGAACAGTGAAGCTTTCTTT.

The chain recombines TRBV29-1 with TRBJ2-5; D might be TRBD2 (5 bases). The V and J ends lost 3 bases and 5 bases respectively, with 10 bases between them. This CDR3 region has 12 residues. Germline assignment: CDR1 SQVTM and CDR2 ANQGSEA. CDR3 sequence reads: CSVDRGVETQYF. In nucleotides, the CDR3 is TGCAGCGTTGATCGGGGAGTGGAGACCCAGTACTTC.

This clone appeared a single time. This chain connects TRBV2 to TRBJ2-7, with D unclear. V was clipped by 1 base and J by 5 bases, with 6 bases between them. The germline V gene has CDR1 SNHLY and CDR2 FYNNEI. The CDR3 consists of 12 residues. The CDR3 DNA follows: TGTGCCAGCAGTGAAGTGTTAGACGAGCAGTACTTC. It codes for CASSEVLDEQYF.

On this clone itself: Other DNA sequences from this sample encode an identical CDR3 as well. The chain couples TRBV28 to TRBJ2-7; D may be TRBD1 (6 bases). Per germline, CDR1 MDHEN and CDR2 SYDVKM. V gave up 5 bases and J gave up 7 bases, with 9 bases separating them. This CDR3 contains 11 residues. As DNA, the CDR3 is TGTGCCAGCAGTCTCCAGGGGGAGCAGTACTTC. It codes for CASSLQGEQYF.

This clone occurred a few times. The rearrangement links TRBV4-3 to TRBJ2-1, with 8 bases lining up with TRBD2. The germline V gene has CDR1 LGHNA and CDR2 YSLEER. After removal of 0 bases from V and 3 bases from J, the junction contained 7 bases not matched to a gene. There are 17 residues in the CDR3. Here the CDR3 DNA reads TGCGCCAGCAGCCAAGATCCGTTGAGCGGGAGCTACAATGAGCAGTTCTTC. Amino acids: CASSQDPLSGSYNEQFF.

V is TRBV28 and J is TRBJ2-7; 11 bases agree with TRBD2. V lost 0 bases and J lost 3; bases outside the gene matches: 4. The CDR3 consists of 16 residues. The germline CDR1 and CDR2 sequences are MDHEN and SYDVKM. CDR3 sequence reads: CASSLWDGLAGYEQYF. DNA of the CDR3: TGTGCCAGCAGTTTATGGGATGGACTAGCGGGCTACGAGCAGTACTTC.

The rearrangement uses TRBV27 and TRBJ2-3; tentatively, D is TRBD1 (5 bases). The germline V gene has CDR1 MNHEY and CDR2 SMNVEV (reference sequence). The CDR3 contains 14 residues. The V and J ends lost 7 bases and 0 bases respectively, with 11 bases between them. This CDR3 reads CASNRQGSTDTQYF. The CDR3 nucleotides are TGTGCCAGCAATCGCCAGGGTAGCACAGATACGCAGTATTTT.

This clone was counted between two and nine times. This chain joins TRBV5-4 and TRBJ2-1; D is unresolved. The CDR3 is made up of 12 amino acids. With 3 bases removed from V and 9 bases from J, the gap between germline ends came to 10 bases. Germline lookup yields CDR1 SGHNT and CDR2 YYREEE (reference sequence). The CDR3 DNA reads TGTGCCAGCAGCTCAACTTACCCTGAGCAGTTCTTC. Its translation is CASSSTYPEQFF.

The CDR3 here is CAGQGSYEQYF. CDR3 sequence (DNA): TGTGCCGGCCAGGGCTCCTACGAGCAGTACTTC. This chain connects TRBV11-2 to TRBJ2-7; a weak D match, TRBD1 (5 bases). This CDR3 is built from 11 residues. From germline, CDR1 is SGHAT and CDR2 FQNNGV. V lost 11 bases, J lost 0 bases, and 8 bases lay in between.

J is TRBJ2-7 and V is TRBV7-9; 7 positions match TRBD1. V was pared by 3 bases and J by 3 bases, with 2 bases of the junction left unmatched. Germline V gene data show CDR1 as SEHNR and CDR2 as FQNEAQ (reference sequence). The CDR3 contains 13 residues. The CDR3 nucleotides are TGTGCCAGCAGCTTCGGACAGGTCTACGAGCAGTACTTC. Its protein is CASSFGQVYEQYF.

This chain joins TRBV10-3 and TRBJ2-7; no clear D gene. The germline V and J ends were trimmed by 4 bases and 7 bases, with 14 bases remaining between them. The V gene's germline CDR1 is ENHRY and CDR2 SYGVKD. The CDR3 is 13 amino acids. The CDR3 protein is CAISAPPLREQYF. The CDR3 region has the DNA TGTGCCATCAGTGCACCGCCGCTACGAGAGCAGTACTTC.

The rearrangement joins TRBV11-2 to TRBJ1-4; TRBD1 matches at 8 bases. CDR3 length: 15 residues. Per germline, CDR1 SGHAT and CDR2 FQNNGV. V lost 5 bases and J lost 2; bases outside the gene matches: 4. In DNA form, the CDR3 reads TGTGCCAGCAGCCCGCAGGGGGCGACTAATGAAAAACTGTTTTTT. Translation gives CASSPQGATNEKLFF.

This chain links TRBV5-1 with TRBJ2-1; a possible D gene is TRBD2 (5 bases). V was cut by 1 base and J by 5 bases, with 22 bases left in between. The CDR3 length is 18 residues. Germline-derived CDR1 and CDR2 are SGHRS and YFSETQ. The CDR3 is CASSLIRGGPGPNNEQFF. The CDR3 DNA follows: TGCGCCAGCAGCTTGATTCGAGGCGGGCCCGGGCCCAACAATGAGCAGTTCTTC.

This sequence joins TRBV19 and TRBJ2-7; 9 bases are shared with TRBD1. There are 13 residues in the CDR3. Germline CDR1 LNHDA, CDR2 SQIVND (reference sequence). The V gene end was trimmed by 6 bases and the J gene end by 7 bases; junction bases not matched to a gene: 7. The CDR3 here is CASRLQGAEEQYF. CDR3 nucleotide sequence: TGTGCCAGTAGACTACAGGGGGCAGAAGAGCAGTACTTC.

The gene calls are TRBV2 and TRBJ1-2; 7 nucleotides line up with TRBD1. The CDR3 length is 15 residues. V shed 1 base and J 2 bases; nucleotides not matched to a gene: 4. Germline-derived CDR1 and CDR2 are SNHLY and FYNNEI. The CDR3 region is CASSEGGRGNYGYTF. DNA of the CDR3: TGTGCCAGCAGTGAAGGAGGCAGGGGGAACTATGGCTACACCTTC. The entire variable domain, with the rest obtained from reference TRBV2 and TRBJ1-2, is as follows: EPEVTQTPSHQVTQMGQEVILRCVPISNHLYFYWYRQILGQKVEFLVSFYNNEISEKSEIFDDQFSVERPDGSNFTLKIRSTKLEDSAMYFCASSEGGRGNYGYTFGSGTRLTVV.

V and J are TRBV7-2 and TRBJ2-1, with TRBD2 matching 14 bases. J was trimmed by 7 bases and V by 0 bases; bases with no gene match: 2. This CDR3 comprises 16 residues. The germline gives CDR1 SGHTA, CDR2 FQGNSA. CDR3: CASSLAGTSGRNEQFF. CDR3 nucleotides: TGTGCCAGCAGCTTAGCCGGGACTAGCGGGAGAAATGAGCAGTTCTTC.

The CDR3 coding sequence is TGCGCCAGCAGCTTTGAGGGAGGGCTGGCAGATACGCAGTATTTT. Protein sequence: CASSFEGGLADTQYF. The genes are TRBV5-1 and TRBJ2-3; TRBD2 aligns across 7 bases. Germline CDR1 is SGHRS and CDR2 is YFSETQ. The CDR3 totals 15 residues. V trimming: 2 bases; J trimming: 4 bases; junction bases outside the gene matches: 7.

Worth noting for this clone: This specimen includes other DNA sequences encoding the same CDR3. The genes are TRBV4-2 and TRBJ2-7; no clear D. Germline V gene data show CDR1 as LGHNA and CDR2 as YNFKEQ. This CDR3 is built from 13 residues. The ends were cut back, 0 bases at V and 3 bases at J, with 6 bases in the middle. The CDR3 coding sequence is TGTGCCAGCAGCCAAGACAGAAACTACGAGCAGTACTTC. It yields the protein CASSQDRNYEQYF.

This clone was found a few times. The chain recombines TRBV5-1 with TRBJ2-3, with D possibly matching TRBD1 (5 bases). V was trimmed by 1 base and J by 0 bases, leaving 6 bases between them. Germline CDR1 SGHRS, CDR2 YFSETQ. This CDR3 has 14 amino acids. The CDR3 loop reads CASSLSGSTDTQYF. As DNA, the CDR3 is TGCGCCAGCAGCTTGTCAGGGAGCACAGATACGCAGTATTTT.

This clone was counted once. The rearrangement links TRBV5-6 to TRBJ2-5; 7 nucleotides agree with TRBD1. After removal of 4 bases from V and 5 bases from J, the junction contained 8 bases not matched to a gene. Germline CDR1 and CDR2: SGHDT and YYEEEE. The CDR3 spans 14 residues. CDR3 bases: TGTGCCAGCAGCAACCAACAGGGGTTCGAGACCCAGTACTTC. Translated, it gives CASSNQQGFETQYF.

J is TRBJ1-1 and V is TRBV27, with no clear D. CDR1 is MNHEY and CDR2 is SMNVEV in the germline V gene (reference sequence). CDR3 length: 13 residues. The germline V and J ends were trimmed by 3 bases and 1 base, with 6 bases remaining between them. The CDR3 region has the DNA TGTGCCAGCAGTTTGGCGGGGAACACTGAAGCTTTCTTT. Translation: CASSLAGNTEAFF.

The genes are TRBV11-2 and TRBJ2-2; the D is unclear. The CDR3 contains 11 residues. Germline loops: CDR1 SGHAT, CDR2 FQNNGV. V gave up 5 bases and J gave up 8 bases, with 6 bases separating them. CDR3 sequence (DNA): TGTGCCAGCAGCCAATCAGGGGAGCTGTTTTTT. Protein: CASSQSGELFF.

The chain couples TRBV19 to TRBJ2-7; a possible D gene is TRBD2 (5 bases). Trimming took off 4 bases at V and 3 bases at J, with 10 bases between the two ends. Germline CDR1 reads LNHDA; CDR2 reads SQIVND (reference sequence). This CDR3 is 13 amino acids long. The CDR3 reads CASSRELVYEQYF. The CDR3 nucleotides are TGTGCCAGTAGTAGGGAGCTAGTCTACGAGCAGTACTTC. Looking up the rest from reference TRBV19 and TRBJ2-7 gives the full variable domain: DGGITQSPKYLFRKEGQNVTLSCEQNLNHDAMYWYRQDPGQGLRLIYYSQIVNDFQKGDIAEGYSVSREKKESFPLTVTSAQKNPTAFYLCASSRELVYEQYFGPGTRLTVT.

The DNA of the CDR3 is TGTGCCAGCAGTGAAGCGTGGGACAGTTACGAGCAGTACTTC. Protein product: CASSEAWDSYEQYF. V gene TRBV6-1 combines with J gene TRBJ2-7; 7 nucleotides align to TRBD1. CDR3 length: 14 amino acids. V trimming: 0 bases; J trimming: 4 bases; junction bases outside the gene matches: 3. CDR1 and CDR2 (germline): MNHNS, SASEGT.

Relative to its sample, this clone is medium-sized (0.01 to 0.1%). This chain joins TRBV30 and TRBJ2-5; 13 bases agree with TRBD2. Germline values: CDR1 GTSNPN, CDR2 SVGIG (reference sequence). Trimming cost V 5 bases and J 5 bases; bases outside gene matches: 5. The length of the CDR3 is 14 residues. CDR3 bases: TGTGCCTGGGGGACTAGCGGGATATATGAGACCCAGTACTTC. Its protein product is CAWGTSGIYETQYF.

The chain recombines TRBV7-2 with TRBJ2-3; TRBD2 is a possible D gene (7 bases). The V and J ends lost 6 bases and 2 bases respectively, with 15 bases between them. The CDR3 sequence is 15 residues long. Per the germline V gene, CDR1 is SGHTA and CDR2 is FQGNSA. The chain's CDR3 is CASRKGRGYTDTQYF. CDR3 sequence (DNA): TGTGCCAGCAGAAAGGGGAGGGGGTACACAGATACGCAGTATTTT.

V usage is TRBV27 and J usage is TRBJ1-1, with 8 bases aligning to TRBD1. In germline, CDR1 is MNHEY, CDR2 SMNVEV (reference sequence). J gave up 1 base and V 5 bases, and 6 bases lay outside the gene matches. The CDR3 runs to 15 residues. Written as DNA, the CDR3 is TGTGCCAGCAGTCTGACAGGGGCTCCGAACACTGAAGCTTTCTTT. Encoded protein: CASSLTGAPNTEAFF.

The chain recombines TRBV4-1 with TRBJ2-2; D remains unclear. The CDR3 has 14 amino acids. Trimming shortened V by 1 base and J by 4 bases, and 7 bases separated the two germline ends. Germline CDR1 MGHRA, CDR2 YSYEKL. The CDR3 DNA reads TGCGCCAGCAGCCAAGGTCCGGGCACCGGGGAGCTGTTTTTT. Translation gives CASSQGPGTGELFF.

The gene calls are TRBV4-3 and TRBJ2-5; 9 bases fit TRBD2. The CDR3 is made up of 17 amino acids. V lost 0 bases, J lost 4 bases, and 9 bases stayed unmatched. Germline-derived CDR1 and CDR2 are LGHNA and YSLEER. The CDR3 nucleotides are TGCGCCAGCAGCCAAGATAGCCCGGCGGGGGGGGGAGAGACCCAGTACTTC. Translated, it gives CASSQDSPAGGGETQYF.